Below, one T cell receptor (beta chain) is given with its context. Its antigen is not identified. Related graft donors supplied nonmyeloablative bone marrow transplants, and mixed chimerism was transient. Only in-frame clones appear in the TCRdb table, and some are missing; sequencing was by immunoSEQ multiplex PCR. The repertoire holds around 50,000 clones, with more than 70% as singletons. This entry belongs to a study of Tregs in tolerant kidney transplant recipients. Whole-study results and caveats: This study did not directly address biological reproducibility. For some patients, primers changed over time, blocking nucleotide-level comparison.

Trimming left V 6 bases short and J 0 bases short, with 24 bases between. The CDR3 runs 18 residues. Germline V gene lookup returns CDR1 SEHNR and CDR2 FQNEAQ (reference sequence). This sequence originates from a human patient who received a combined kidney and bone marrow transplant. The graft donor may have contributed some T cells. Sequences were derived from CD8+ T cells from blood (PBMCs), sampled 12 months after the transplant. This chain joins TRBV7-9 and TRBJ2-7, with D maybe TRBD1 (6 bases). The CDR3, as DNA: TGTGCCAGCAGTTCAACATCCTTAGAACAGGACAGCTCCTACGAGCAGTACTTC. This codes for CASSSTSLEQDSSYEQYF.